The clone carrying this T cell receptor (beta chain) showed up many times. The antigen remains unidentified. The data were obtained in a study of T cells after yellow fever vaccination. Broader study findings: At 95% to 96% for CD4 and 70% to 90% for CD8, most primary-vaccination clones showed up again after the booster.

TCRdb re-analysed the 5' RACE reads in MiXCR, keeping a single row per CDR3 protein. The sample holds 110,000 to 150,000 distinct CDR3 sequences, more than 6.5% seen once. Deletions cut 6 bases from V and 1 base from J, with 8 bases between. Germline assignment: CDR1 SQVTM and CDR2 ANQGSEA. This CDR3 comprises 12 residues. The sequence was collected from a man aged 25-45 years who received the YFV17D yellow fever vaccine. This rearrangement joins TRBV29-1 to TRBJ2-3, with D tentatively TRBD1 or TRBD2 (5 bases each). The specimen comprised CD4+ T cells sorted from PBMCs, sampled 10 days after the yellow fever booster vaccination. CDR3 nucleotide sequence: TGCAGCGTCAGGGACGGCACAGATACGCAGTATTTT. This codes for CSVRDGTDTQYF.